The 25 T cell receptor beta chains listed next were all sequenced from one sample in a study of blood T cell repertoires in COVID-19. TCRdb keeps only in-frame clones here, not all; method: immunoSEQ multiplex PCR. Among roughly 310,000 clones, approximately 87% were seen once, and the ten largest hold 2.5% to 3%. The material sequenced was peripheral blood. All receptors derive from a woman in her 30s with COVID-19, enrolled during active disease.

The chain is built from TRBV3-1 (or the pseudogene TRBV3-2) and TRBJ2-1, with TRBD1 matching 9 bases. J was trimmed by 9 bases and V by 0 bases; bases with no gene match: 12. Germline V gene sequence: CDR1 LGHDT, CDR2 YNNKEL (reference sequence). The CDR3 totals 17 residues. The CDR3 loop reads CASSQDFSGQGSGEQFF. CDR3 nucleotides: TGTGCCAGCAGCCAAGATTTTTCGGGACAGGGATCTGGTGAGCAGTTCTTC.

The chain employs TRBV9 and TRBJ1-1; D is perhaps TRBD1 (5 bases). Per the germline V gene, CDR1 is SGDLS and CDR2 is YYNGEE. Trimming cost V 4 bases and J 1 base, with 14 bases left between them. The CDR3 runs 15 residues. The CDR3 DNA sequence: TGTGCCAGCAGCTCGACGGGACTGCCGAACACTGAAGCTTTCTTT. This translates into CASSSTGLPNTEAFF.

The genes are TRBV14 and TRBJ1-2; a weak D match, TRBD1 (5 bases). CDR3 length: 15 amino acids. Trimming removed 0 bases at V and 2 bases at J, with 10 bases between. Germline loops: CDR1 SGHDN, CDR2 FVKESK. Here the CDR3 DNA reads TGTGCCAGCAGCCAAGATCGATCAGGGAACTATGGCTACACCTTC. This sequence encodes CASSQDRSGNYGYTF.

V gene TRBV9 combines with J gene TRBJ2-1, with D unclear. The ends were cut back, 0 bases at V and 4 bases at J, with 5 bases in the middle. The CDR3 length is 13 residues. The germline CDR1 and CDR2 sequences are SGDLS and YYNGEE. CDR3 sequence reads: CASSVDEYNEQFF. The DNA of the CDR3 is TGTGCCAGCAGCGTAGATGAGTACAATGAGCAGTTCTTC.

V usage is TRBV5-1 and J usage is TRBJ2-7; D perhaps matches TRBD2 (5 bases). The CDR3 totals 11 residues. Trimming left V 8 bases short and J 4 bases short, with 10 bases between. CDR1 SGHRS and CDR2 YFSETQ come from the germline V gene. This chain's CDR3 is CASNSGYEQYF. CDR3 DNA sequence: TGCGCCAGTAACAGCGGTTACGAGCAGTACTTC.

The CDR3 loop reads CASSMRVTYEQYF. As DNA, the CDR3 is TGTGCCAGTAGTATGAGGGTAACCTACGAGCAGTACTTC. The chain uses TRBV19 and TRBJ2-7, with a tentative D call TRBD2 (5 bases). V lost 3 bases to trimming and J lost 2 bases, with 8 bases between them. CDR1 is LNHDA, CDR2 SQIVND, per germline (reference sequence). This CDR3 is built from 13 residues.

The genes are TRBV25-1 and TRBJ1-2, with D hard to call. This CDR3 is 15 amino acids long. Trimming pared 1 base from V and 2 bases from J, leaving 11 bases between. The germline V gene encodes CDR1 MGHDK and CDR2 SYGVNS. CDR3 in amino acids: CASSESSTGNYGYTF. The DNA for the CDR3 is TGTGCCAGCAGTGAATCCTCGACGGGGAACTATGGCTACACCTTC.

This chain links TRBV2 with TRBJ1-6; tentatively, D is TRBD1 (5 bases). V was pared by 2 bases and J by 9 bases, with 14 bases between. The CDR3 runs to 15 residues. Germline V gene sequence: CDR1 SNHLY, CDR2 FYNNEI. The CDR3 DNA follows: TGTGCCAGCAGTGAACGAACAGGAGTCGTTTCACCCCTCCACTTT. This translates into CASSERTGVVSPLHF. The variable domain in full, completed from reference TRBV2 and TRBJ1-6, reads EPEVTQTPSHQVTQMGQEVILRCVPISNHLYFYWYRQILGQKVEFLVSFYNNEISEKSEIFDDQFSVERPDGSNFTLKIRSTKLEDSAMYFCASSERTGVVSPLHFGNGTRLTVT.

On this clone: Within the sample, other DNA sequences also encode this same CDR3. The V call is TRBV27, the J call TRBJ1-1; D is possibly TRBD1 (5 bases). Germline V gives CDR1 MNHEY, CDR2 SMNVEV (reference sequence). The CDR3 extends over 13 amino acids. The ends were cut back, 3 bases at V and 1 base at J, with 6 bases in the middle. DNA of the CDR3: TGTGCCAGCAGTTTGACAGCGAACACTGAAGCTTTCTTT. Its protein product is CASSLTANTEAFF.

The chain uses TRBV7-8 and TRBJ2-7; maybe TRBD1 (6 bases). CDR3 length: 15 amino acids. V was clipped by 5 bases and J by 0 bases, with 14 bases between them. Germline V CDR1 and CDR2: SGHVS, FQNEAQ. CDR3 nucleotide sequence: TGTGCCAGCAGCCCATTAGGGGGACCCTCCTACGAGCAGTACTTC. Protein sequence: CASSPLGGPSYEQYF. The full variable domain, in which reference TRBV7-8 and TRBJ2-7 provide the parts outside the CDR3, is GAGVSQSPRYKVAKRGQDVALRCDPISGHVSLFWYQQALGQGPEFLTYFQNEAQLDKSGLPSDRFFAERPEGSVSTLKIQRTQQEDSAVYLCASSPLGGPSYEQYFGPGTRLTVT.

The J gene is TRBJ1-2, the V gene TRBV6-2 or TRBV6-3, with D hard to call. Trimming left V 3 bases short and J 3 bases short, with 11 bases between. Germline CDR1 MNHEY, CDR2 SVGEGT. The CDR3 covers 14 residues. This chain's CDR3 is CASSYSAGYYGYTF. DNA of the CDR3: TGTGCCAGCAGTTATTCGGCGGGGTACTATGGCTACACCTTC.

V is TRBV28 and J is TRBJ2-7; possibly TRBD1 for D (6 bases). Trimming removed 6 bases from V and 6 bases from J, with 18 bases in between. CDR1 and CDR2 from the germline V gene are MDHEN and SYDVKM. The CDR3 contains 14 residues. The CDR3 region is CASRRDILISEQYF. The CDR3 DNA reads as TGTGCCAGCAGAAGGGACATCCTAATCAGCGAGCAGTACTTC.

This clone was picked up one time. As DNA, the CDR3 is TGTGCCAGCAGCTCGACTCGAACCGGGGAACGAGATGGCTACACCTTC. Its translation is CASSSTRTGERDGYTF. V usage is TRBV5-4 and J usage is TRBJ1-2; D remains unclear. The length of the CDR3 is 16 residues. V was pared by 3 bases and J by 6 bases, with 21 bases between. Germline V CDR1 and CDR2: SGHNT, YYREEE (reference sequence).

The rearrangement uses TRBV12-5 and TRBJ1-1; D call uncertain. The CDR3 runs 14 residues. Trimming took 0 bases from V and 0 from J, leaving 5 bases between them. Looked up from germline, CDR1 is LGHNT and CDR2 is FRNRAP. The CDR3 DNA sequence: TGTGCTAGTGGTTTGGTATCTGTGAACACTGAAGCTTTCTTT. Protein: CASGLVSVNTEAFF. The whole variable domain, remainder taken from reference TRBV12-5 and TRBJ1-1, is DARVTQTPRHKVTEMGQEVTMRCQPILGHNTVFWYRQTMMQGLELLAYFRNRAPLDDSGMPKDRFSAEMPDATLATLKIQPSEPRDSAVYFCASGLVSVNTEAFFGQGTRLTVV.

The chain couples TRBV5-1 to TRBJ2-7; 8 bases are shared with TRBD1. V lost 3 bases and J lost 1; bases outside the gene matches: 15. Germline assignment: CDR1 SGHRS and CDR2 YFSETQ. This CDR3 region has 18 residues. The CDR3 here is CASSYQDYRQGASYEQYF. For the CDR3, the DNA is TGCGCCAGCAGCTACCAAGATTACCGGCAGGGGGCTTCCTACGAGCAGTACTTC. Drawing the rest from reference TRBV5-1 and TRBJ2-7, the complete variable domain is KAGVTQTPRYLIKTRGQQVTLSCSPISGHRSVSWYQQTPGQGLQFLFEYFSETQRNKGNFPGRFSGRQFSNSRSEMNVSTLELGDSALYLCASSYQDYRQGASYEQYFGPGTRLTVT.

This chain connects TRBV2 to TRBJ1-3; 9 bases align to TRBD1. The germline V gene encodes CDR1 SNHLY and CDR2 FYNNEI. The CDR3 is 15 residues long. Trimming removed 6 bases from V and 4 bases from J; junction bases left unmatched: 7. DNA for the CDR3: TGTGCCAGCAGACTACAGGGGGCCACGGGAAACACCATATATTTT. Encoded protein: CASRLQGATGNTIYF.

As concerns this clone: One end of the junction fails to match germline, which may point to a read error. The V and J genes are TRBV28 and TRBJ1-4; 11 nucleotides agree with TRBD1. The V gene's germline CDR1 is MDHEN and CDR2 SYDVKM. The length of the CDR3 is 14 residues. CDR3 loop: CASSSPRTGGAISF. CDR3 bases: TGTGCCAGCAGCTCACCTCGGACAGGGGGCGCGATATCCTTT. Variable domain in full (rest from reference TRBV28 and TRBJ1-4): DVKVTQSSRYLVKRTGEKVFLECVQDMDHENMFWYRQDPGLGLRLIYFSYDVKMKEKGDIPEGYSVSREKKERFSLILESASTNQTSMYLCASSSPRTGGAISFGSGTQLSVL.

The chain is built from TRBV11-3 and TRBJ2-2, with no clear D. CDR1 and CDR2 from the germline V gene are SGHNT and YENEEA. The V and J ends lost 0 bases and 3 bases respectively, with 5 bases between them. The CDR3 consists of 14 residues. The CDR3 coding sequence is TGTGCCAGCAGCTTAGAATCGGACACCGGGGAGCTGTTTTTT. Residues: CASSLESDTGELFF.

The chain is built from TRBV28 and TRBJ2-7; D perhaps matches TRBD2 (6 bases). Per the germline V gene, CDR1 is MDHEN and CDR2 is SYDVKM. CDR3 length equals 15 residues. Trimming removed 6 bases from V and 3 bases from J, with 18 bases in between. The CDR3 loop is CASRKPRDSIYEQYF. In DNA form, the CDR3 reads TGTGCCAGCAGAAAGCCCCGGGACTCCATCTACGAGCAGTACTTC.

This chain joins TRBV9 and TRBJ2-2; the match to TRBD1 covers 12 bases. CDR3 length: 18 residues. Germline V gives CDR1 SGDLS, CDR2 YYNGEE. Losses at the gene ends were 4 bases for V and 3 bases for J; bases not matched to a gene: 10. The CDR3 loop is CASSPRPGQGADTGELFF. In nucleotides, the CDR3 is TGTGCCAGCAGCCCGCGTCCGGGACAGGGGGCGGACACCGGGGAGCTGTTTTTT.

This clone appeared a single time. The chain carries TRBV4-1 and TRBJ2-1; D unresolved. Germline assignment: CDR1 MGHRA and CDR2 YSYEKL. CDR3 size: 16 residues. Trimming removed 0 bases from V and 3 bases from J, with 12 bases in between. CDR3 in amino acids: CASSQDTEWNYNEQFF. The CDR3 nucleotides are TGCGCCAGCAGCCAAGATACGGAGTGGAACTACAATGAGCAGTTCTTC.

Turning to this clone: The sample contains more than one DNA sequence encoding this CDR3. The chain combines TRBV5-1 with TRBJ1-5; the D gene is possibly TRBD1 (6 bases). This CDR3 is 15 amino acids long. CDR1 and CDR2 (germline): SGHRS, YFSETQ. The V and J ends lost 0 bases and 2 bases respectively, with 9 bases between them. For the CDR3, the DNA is TGCGCCAGCAGCTTGGCATCAGGGGGCAATCAGCCCCAGCATTTT. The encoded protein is CASSLASGGNQPQHF.

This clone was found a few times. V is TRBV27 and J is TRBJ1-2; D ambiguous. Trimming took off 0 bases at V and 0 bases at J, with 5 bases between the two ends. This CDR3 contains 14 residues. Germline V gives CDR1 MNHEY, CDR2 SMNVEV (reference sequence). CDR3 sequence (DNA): TGTGCCAGCAGTTTATCAGCCTCTAACTATGGCTACACCTTC. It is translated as CASSLSASNYGYTF.

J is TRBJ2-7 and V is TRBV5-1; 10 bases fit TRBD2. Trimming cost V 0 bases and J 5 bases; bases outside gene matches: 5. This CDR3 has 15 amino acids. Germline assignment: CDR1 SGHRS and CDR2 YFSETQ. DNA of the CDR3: TGCGCCAGCAGCTTGGTCCTAGCGGGAGCTAACGAGCAGTACTTC. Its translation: CASSLVLAGANEQYF.

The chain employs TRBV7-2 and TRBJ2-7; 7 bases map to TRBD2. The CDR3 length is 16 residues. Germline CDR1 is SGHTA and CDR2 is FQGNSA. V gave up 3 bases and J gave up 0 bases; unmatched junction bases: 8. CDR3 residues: CASSFPPGTNSYEQYF. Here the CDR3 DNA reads TGTGCCAGCAGCTTTCCACCCGGGACTAACTCCTACGAGCAGTACTTC.